The TCR beta chain under discussion was sequenced for a study of blood T cell repertoires in COVID-19. Study as a whole: There were acute and convalescent COVID-19 samples, and they came from the United States, Italy and Spain. Sources were T cells, B-cell-depleted T cells, or PBMCs; the material itself was cDNA or gDNA.

The germline V and J ends were trimmed by 6 bases and 4 bases, with 13 bases remaining between them. The CDR3 is 14 amino acids. Germline V gene lookup returns CDR1 KGHDR and CDR2 SFDVKD. Per the authors' pipeline: Quantification of nucleated cells was approximated via reference gene primer amplification. Assay used: immunoSEQ multiplex PCR; TCRdb lists only in-frame clones, some missing. V and J calls and clone size are those listed in that table; D and trimming were worked out from the DNA. The table lists about 72,000 clones, roughly 80% of them singletons. Sequenced input: peripheral blood. The gene calls are TRBV24-1 and TRBJ2-3; the D gene is possibly TRBD2 (5 bases). This TCR was recovered from a woman of 80 years or more with acute or convalescent COVID-19. This chain's CDR3 is CATSNPRGSDTQYF. CDR3 coding DNA: TGTGCCACCAGTAACCCCCGAGGGTCAGATACGCAGTATTTT.